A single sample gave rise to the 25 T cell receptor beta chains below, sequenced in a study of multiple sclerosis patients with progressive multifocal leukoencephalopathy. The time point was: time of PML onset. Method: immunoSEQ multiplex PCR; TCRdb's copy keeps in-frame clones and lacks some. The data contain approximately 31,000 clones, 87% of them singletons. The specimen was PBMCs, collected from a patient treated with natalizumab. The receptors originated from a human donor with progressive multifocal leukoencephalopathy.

Written as DNA, the CDR3 is TGTGCCAGCAGTTCACAGGGGGCCGGTGAAAAACTGTTTTTT. Amino acid sequence: CASSSQGAGEKLFF. The V gene is TRBV27, the J gene TRBJ1-4; 9 nucleotides match TRBD1. After removal of 4 bases from V and 7 bases from J, the junction contained 4 bases not matched to a gene. CDR3 size: 14 residues. The germline V gene encodes CDR1 MNHEY and CDR2 SMNVEV (reference sequence).

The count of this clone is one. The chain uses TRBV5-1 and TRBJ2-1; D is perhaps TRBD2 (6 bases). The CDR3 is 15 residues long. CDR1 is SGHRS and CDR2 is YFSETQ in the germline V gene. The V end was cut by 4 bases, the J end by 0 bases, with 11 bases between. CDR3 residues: CASSPSANSYNEQFF. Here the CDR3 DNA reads TGCGCCAGCAGCCCTAGCGCCAACTCCTACAATGAGCAGTTCTTC.

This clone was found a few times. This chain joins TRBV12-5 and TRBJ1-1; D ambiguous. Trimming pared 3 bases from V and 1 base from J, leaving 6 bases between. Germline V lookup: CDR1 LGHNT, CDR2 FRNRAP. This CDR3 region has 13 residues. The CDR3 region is CASGLDGNTEAFF. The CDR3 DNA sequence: TGTGCTAGTGGTTTAGACGGGAACACTGAAGCTTTCTTT.

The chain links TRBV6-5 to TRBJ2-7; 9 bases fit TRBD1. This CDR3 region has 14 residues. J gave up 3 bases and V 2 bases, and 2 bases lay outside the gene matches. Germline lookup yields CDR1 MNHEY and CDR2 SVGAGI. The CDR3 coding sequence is TGTGCCAGCAGTTACGTGGGACAGGGCTACGAGCAGTACTTC. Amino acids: CASSYVGQGYEQYF.

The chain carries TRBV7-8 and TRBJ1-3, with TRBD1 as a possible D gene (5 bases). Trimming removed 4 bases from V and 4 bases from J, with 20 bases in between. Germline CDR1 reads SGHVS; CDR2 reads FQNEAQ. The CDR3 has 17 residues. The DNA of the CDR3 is TGTGCCAGCAGCTGGGAGCCTAAGACAGCTCTAGGAAACACCATATATTTT. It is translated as CASSWEPKTALGNTIYF.

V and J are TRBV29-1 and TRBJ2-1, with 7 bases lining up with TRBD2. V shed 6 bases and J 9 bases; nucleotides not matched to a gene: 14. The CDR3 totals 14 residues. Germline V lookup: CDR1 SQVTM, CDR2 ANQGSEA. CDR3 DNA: TGCAGCGTCCCGTTGGGGCGGGAGAATGGTGAGCAGTTCTTC. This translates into CSVPLGRENGEQFF.

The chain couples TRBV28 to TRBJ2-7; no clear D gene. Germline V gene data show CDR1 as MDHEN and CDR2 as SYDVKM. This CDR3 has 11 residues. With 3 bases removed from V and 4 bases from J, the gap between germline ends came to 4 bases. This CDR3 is CASSLEYEQYF. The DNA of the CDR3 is TGTGCCAGCAGTTTGGAGTACGAGCAGTACTTC. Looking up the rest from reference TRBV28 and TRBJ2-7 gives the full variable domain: DVKVTQSSRYLVKRTGEKVFLECVQDMDHENMFWYRQDPGLGLRLIYFSYDVKMKEKGDIPEGYSVSREKKERFSLILESASTNQTSMYLCASSLEYEQYFGPGTRLTVT.

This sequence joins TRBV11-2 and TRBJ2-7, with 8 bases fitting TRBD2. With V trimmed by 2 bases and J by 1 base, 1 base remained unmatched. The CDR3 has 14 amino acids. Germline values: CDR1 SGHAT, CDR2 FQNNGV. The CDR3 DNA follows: TGTGCCAGCAGCTTACAGCGGGGGTCCTACGAGCAGTACTTC. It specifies CASSLQRGSYEQYF.

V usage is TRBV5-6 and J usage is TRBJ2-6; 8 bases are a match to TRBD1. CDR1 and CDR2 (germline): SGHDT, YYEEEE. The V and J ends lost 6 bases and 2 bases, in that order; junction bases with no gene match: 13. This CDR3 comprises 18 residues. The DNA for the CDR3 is TGTGCCAGCACCTACTGGGACAGGCCTTTAACTGGGGCCAACGTCCTGACTTTC. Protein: CASTYWDRPLTGANVLTF.

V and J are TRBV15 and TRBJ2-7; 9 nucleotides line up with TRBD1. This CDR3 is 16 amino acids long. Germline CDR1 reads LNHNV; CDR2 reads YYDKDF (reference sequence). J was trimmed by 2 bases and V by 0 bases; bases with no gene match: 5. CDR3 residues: CATSREDRGPPYEQYF. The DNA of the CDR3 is TGTGCCACCAGCAGAGAGGACAGGGGTCCCCCCTACGAGCAGTACTTC.

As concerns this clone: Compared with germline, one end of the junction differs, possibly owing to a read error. CDR3 DNA sequence: TGTGCTAGCAGCCCATGGACAGGGGGCCCTGCTGCACTGTTTTTT. Translation: CASSPWTGGPAALFF. The chain uses TRBV7-7 and TRBJ1-4, with 11 bases lining up with TRBD1. The germline V gene has CDR1 SSHAT and CDR2 FNYEAQ (reference sequence). CDR3 length: 15 residues.

In DNA form, the CDR3 reads TGCGCCAGCAGCCCCGGACAGGGGGCGTACGAGCAGTACTTC. This sequence encodes CASSPGQGAYEQYF. V and J are TRBV5-1 and TRBJ2-7; 11 nucleotides agree with TRBD1. Germline V gives CDR1 SGHRS, CDR2 YFSETQ. V was pared by 4 bases and J by 4 bases, with 4 bases of the junction left unmatched. This CDR3 contains 14 residues.

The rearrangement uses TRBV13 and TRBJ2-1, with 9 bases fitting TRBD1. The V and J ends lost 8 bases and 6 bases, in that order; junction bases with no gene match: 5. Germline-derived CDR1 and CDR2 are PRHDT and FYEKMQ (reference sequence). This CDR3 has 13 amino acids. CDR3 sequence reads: CASGETGGNEQFF. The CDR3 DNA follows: TGTGCCAGCGGCGAGACAGGGGGCAATGAGCAGTTCTTC.

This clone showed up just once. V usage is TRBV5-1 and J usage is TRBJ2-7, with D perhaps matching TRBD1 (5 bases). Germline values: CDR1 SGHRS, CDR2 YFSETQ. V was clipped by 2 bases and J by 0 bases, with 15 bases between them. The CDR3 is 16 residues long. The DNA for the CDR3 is TGCGCCAGCAGCTTCGATACAGGAGCCCGCTCCTACGAGCAGTACTTC. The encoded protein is CASSFDTGARSYEQYF. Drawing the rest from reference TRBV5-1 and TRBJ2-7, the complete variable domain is KAGVTQTPRYLIKTRGQQVTLSCSPISGHRSVSWYQQTPGQGLQFLFEYFSETQRNKGNFPGRFSGRQFSNSRSEMNVSTLELGDSALYLCASSFDTGARSYEQYFGPGTRLTVT.

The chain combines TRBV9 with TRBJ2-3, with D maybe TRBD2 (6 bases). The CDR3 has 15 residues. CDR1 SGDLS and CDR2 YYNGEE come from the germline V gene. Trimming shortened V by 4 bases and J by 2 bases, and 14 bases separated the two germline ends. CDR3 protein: CASSTEAGPTDTQYF. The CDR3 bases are TGTGCCAGCAGCACAGAGGCGGGACCCACAGATACGCAGTATTTT. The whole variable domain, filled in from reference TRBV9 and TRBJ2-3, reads DSGVTQTPKHLITATGQRVTLRCSPRSGDLSVYWYQQSLDQGLQFLIQYYNGEERAKGNILERFSAQQFPDLHSELNLSSLELGDSALYFCASSTEAGPTDTQYFGPGTRLTVL.

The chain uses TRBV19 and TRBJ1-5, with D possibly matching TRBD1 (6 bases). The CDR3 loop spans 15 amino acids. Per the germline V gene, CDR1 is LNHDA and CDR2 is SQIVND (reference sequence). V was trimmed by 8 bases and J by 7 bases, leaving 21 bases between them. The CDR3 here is CASDNRLGQGQPQHF. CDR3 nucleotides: TGTGCCAGTGATAACAGACTGGGCCAGGGGCAGCCCCAGCATTTT. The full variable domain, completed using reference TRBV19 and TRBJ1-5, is DGGITQSPKYLFRKEGQNVTLSCEQNLNHDAMYWYRQDPGQGLRLIYYSQIVNDFQKGDIAEGYSVSREKKESFPLTVTSAQKNPTAFYLCASDNRLGQGQPQHFGDGTRLSIL.

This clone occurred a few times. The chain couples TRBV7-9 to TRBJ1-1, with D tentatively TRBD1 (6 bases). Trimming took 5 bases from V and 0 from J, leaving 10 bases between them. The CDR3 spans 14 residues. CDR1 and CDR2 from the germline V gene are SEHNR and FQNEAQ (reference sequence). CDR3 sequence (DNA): TGTGCCAGCAGCGCGACAGGTATGAACACTGAAGCTTTCTTT. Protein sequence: CASSATGMNTEAFF.

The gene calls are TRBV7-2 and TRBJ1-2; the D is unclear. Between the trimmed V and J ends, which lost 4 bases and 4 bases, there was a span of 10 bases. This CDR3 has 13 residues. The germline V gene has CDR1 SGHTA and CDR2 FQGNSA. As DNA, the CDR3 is TGTGCCAGCAGCTCGAATCTGGGCTATGGCTACACCTTC. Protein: CASSSNLGYGYTF.

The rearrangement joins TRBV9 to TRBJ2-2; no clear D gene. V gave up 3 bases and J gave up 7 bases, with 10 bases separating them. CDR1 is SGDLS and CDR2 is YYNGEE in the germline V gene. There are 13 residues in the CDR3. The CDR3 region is CASSAIRDGELFF. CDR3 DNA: TGTGCCAGCAGCGCGATACGCGACGGGGAGCTGTTTTTT.

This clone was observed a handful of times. The CDR3 protein is CASSEGGAGANVLTF. The CDR3 DNA reads as TGTGCCAGCAGTGAAGGGGGAGCTGGGGCCAACGTCCTGACTTTC. The chain recombines TRBV6-1 with TRBJ2-6, with D perhaps matching TRBD2 (5 bases). The ends were cut back, 1 base at V and 2 bases at J, with 6 bases in the middle. The CDR3 covers 15 residues. The germline CDR1 and CDR2 sequences are MNHNS and SASEGT.

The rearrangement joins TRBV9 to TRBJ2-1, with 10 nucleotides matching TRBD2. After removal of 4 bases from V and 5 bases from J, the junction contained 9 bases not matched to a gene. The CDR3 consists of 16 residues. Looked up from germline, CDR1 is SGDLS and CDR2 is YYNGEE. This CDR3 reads CASSLKTSGADNEQFF. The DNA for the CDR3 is TGTGCCAGCAGCCTAAAAACTAGCGGGGCAGACAATGAGCAGTTCTTC.

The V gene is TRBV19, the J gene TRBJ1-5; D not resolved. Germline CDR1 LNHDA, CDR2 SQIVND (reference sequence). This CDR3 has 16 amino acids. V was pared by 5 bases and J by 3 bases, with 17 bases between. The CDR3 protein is CASSPGPSGPNQPQHF. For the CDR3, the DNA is TGTGCCAGTAGTCCTGGGCCGTCCGGCCCCAATCAGCCCCAGCATTTT.

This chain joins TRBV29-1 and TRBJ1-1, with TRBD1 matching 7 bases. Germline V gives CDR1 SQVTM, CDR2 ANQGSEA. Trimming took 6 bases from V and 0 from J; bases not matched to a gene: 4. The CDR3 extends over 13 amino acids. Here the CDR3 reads CSVQGQLNTEAFF. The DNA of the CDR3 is TGCAGCGTACAGGGACAGCTGAACACTGAAGCTTTCTTT.

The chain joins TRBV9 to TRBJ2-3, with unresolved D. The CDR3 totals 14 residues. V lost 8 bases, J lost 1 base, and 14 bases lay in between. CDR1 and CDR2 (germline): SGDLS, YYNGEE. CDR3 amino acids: CASTLGRRTDTQYF. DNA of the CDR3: TGTGCCAGTACCCTCGGACGCCGCACAGATACGCAGTATTTT.

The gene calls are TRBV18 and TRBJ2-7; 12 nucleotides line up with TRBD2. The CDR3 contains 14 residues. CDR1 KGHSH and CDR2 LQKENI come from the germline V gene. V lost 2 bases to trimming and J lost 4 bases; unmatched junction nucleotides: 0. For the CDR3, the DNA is TGTGCCAGCTCACCAACTAGCGGGGGGTACGAGCAGTACTTC. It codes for CASSPTSGGYEQYF.